This record concerns one TCR beta chain sequence. The antigen is not known. The data were taken from a study of T-cell memory formation after mild COVID-19. About the research overall: TCR clusters largely stayed donor specific. Whole-study findings and limits: A balance of CD4 and CD8 characterized clones contracting day 15 to 85, whereas later expanders leaned CD4+.

TCRdb re-called the 5' RACE reads through MiXCR, storing one row per CDR3 protein. The repertoire consists of 350,000 to 500,000 distinct CDR3 sequences, with 20% to 30% occurring once and the leading ten covering around 14%. What was sequenced was PBMCs or a T cell subset sorted from them (not recorded which). This clonotype originated in an adult woman who had mild COVID-19 (a few samples of this study predate the infection). Cell type and time point are not known.

The CDR3 spells CASSIDPGFGYTF. The CDR3 coding sequence is TGTGCCAGTAGTATAGATCCGGGGTTTGGCTACACCTTC. V is TRBV19 and J is TRBJ1-2; no clear D. Germline V gene data show CDR1 as LNHDA and CDR2 as SQIVND (reference sequence). V lost 0 bases and J lost 7, with 9 bases in between. CDR3 size: 13 residues.